This TCR beta chain was recorded in a study of blood T cell repertoires in COVID-19 (dated by TCRdb to 2020 to 2021). Some background on the complete study: Collaborator samples came from the United States, Italy and Spain and covered acute and convalescent phases of COVID-19. Subjects who had been exposed to COVID-19, were actively infected with it, or had recovered from it provided the deeply sampled blood TCRbeta repertoires that made up the dataset. The prospective study material was composed of cDNA or gDNA derived from T cells, B-cell-depleted T cells, or PBMCs. HLA class I and class II types, where available, came from metadata supplied by the sample provider rather than from assay-based typing. Samples came from the ongoing ImmuneRACE study (first 160 participants) plus 1,254 subjects from 6 global collaborators. The sample metadata nearly always contained a de-identified subject ID, COVID-19 status, age in years and sex. A freely available public database, intended as a resource for researchers studying the immune response to SARS-CoV-2, is where the repertoires were released.

TCRbeta CDR3 regions were amplified from genomic DNA using the immunoSEQ Assay, a bias-controlled multiplex PCR. In the paper's pipeline: Within the assay, amplification of reference gene primers was used to estimate how many nucleated cells each sample contained. Sequence reads were collapsed and filtered to measure the absolute abundance of every unique TCRbeta CDR3 rearrangement. For each sample, productive Simpson clonality was calculated as the square root of Simpson's diversity index over productive rearrangements. TCRdb re-hosts the immuneACCESS table, in-frame sequences only. Its copies lack some clones; in the studies checked, an unresolved V gene accounts for under half of them, and the cause for the rest is not known. V and J calls and clone size come straight from that table; D and trimming were deduced from the DNA. This sample is represented by about 290,000 clones; more than 85% of them were singletons. The top ten clones comprise about 4.6% of the sample.

V is pruned by 4 bases and J by 5 bases, leaving 5 bases of the junction without a gene match. From its cysteine to its phenylalanine, the CDR3 spans 14 amino acids. The sequence is cut down to CDR3 DNA, 42 bases in frame from base 1. CDR1 and CDR2, per the germline V gene, are MDHEN and SYDVKM. Each collaborating institution followed its own protocols to collect whole blood in K2EDTA tubes. For TCRbeta analysis, collaborators shipped samples as frozen whole blood, isolated PBMCs, or DNA extracted from either of those sample types. Findings and caveats that apply to the study as a whole: The quantity of clinical and demographic metadata differed by source and by participant and was supplied without curation.

Regarding this clone: No cognate antigen has been identified for it. No clone much larger than this one lies a single base away; base qualities are absent.

Here the chain combines TRBV28 and TRBJ1-2; the junction holds 9 bases that match TRBD1. The sequence came from a man aged 40-55 years with acute or convalescent COVID-19. The sample was peripheral blood. The nucleotide sequence is TGTGCCAGCAGTTCGGGACAGGGAGCGTATGGCTACACCTTC. Its protein reads: CASSSGQGAYGYTF.